Reported below is one T cell receptor beta chain. This sample is drawn from a study of cytomegalovirus exposure and HLA in healthy donors. CDR1 SNHLY and CDR2 FYNNEI come from the germline V gene. Trimming took 6 bases from V and 1 from J; bases not matched to a gene: 2. The CDR3 sequence is 13 residues long. Use of 60 Vbeta and 13 Jbeta primers characterized the PCR. Assay used: immunoSEQ multiplex PCR; TCRdb lists only in-frame clones, some missing. The table includes 40,000 to 55,000 clones, about three quarters detected once. V gene TRBV2 combines with J gene TRBJ2-7, with 8 nucleotides matching TRBD2. The sequenced material came from PBMCs. This clonotype originated in a woman under 40 in good health and CMV-seronegative. The CDR3 bases are TGTGCCAGCAGCGGGACTAGTTCCTACGAGCAGTACTTC. This codes for CASSGTSSYEQYF.